The 10 T cell receptor beta chains below were found in one sample sequenced in a study of OX40 agonist ivuxolimab in advanced cancers. TCRdb keeps only in-frame clones here, not all; method: immunoSEQ multiplex PCR. The sample shows 40,000 to 60,000 clones, 80% to 90% of them seen only once. This specimen was CD4+ or CD8+ T cells sorted from blood, taken in a trial of the OX40 agonist ivuxolimab. These receptors all stem from an adult with an advanced solid tumor such as melanoma, head and neck, liver or kidney cancer.

The rearrangement links TRBV30 to TRBJ2-3; 11 bases are shared with TRBD1. J was trimmed by 12 bases and V by 8 bases; bases with no gene match: 13. The CDR3 loop spans 13 amino acids. Looked up from germline, CDR1 is GTSNPN and CDR2 is SVGIG (reference sequence). CDR3 in amino acids: CAGDRGERVSQYF. The CDR3 DNA sequence: TGTGCCGGGGACAGGGGGGAGAGGGTATCCCAGTATTTT. The variable domain in full, with the rest retrieved from reference TRBV30 and TRBJ2-3, is SQTIHQWPATLVQPVGSPLSLECTVEGTSNPNLYWYRQAAGRGLQLLFYSVGIGQISSEVPQNLSASRPQDRQFILSSKKLLLSDSGFYLCAGDRGERVSQYFGPGTRLTVL.

The V and J genes are TRBV7-6 and TRBJ2-7, with no clear D. The CDR3 is made up of 11 amino acids. The V gene's germline CDR1 is SGHVS and CDR2 FNYEAQ. The ends were cut back, 1 base at V and 5 bases at J, with 3 bases in the middle. The CDR3 sequence: CASSLDHEQYF. The CDR3 DNA follows: TGTGCCAGCAGCTTAGACCACGAGCAGTACTTC.

This rearrangement joins TRBV19 to TRBJ1-1; 7 nucleotides line up with TRBD1. Looked up from germline, CDR1 is LNHDA and CDR2 is SQIVND (reference sequence). V dropped 5 bases and J dropped 1; count of bases not matched to a gene: 7. This CDR3 contains 15 residues. The CDR3 here is CASSVYRGRNTEAFF. The CDR3 nucleotides are TGTGCCAGTAGTGTTTACAGGGGAAGGAACACTGAAGCTTTCTTT.

The rearrangement uses TRBV4-2 and TRBJ1-2; D uncertain. The length of the CDR3 is 16 residues. Germline values: CDR1 LGHNA, CDR2 YNFKEQ. Trimming cost V 1 base and J 3 bases, with 15 bases left between them. The CDR3 loop reads CASSQAVTAPYYGYTF. CDR3 DNA sequence: TGTGCCAGCAGCCAAGCGGTCACAGCTCCCTACTATGGCTACACCTTC.

This clone is a singleton in its sample. V is TRBV6-5 and J is TRBJ2-1; D might be TRBD2 (6 bases). Trimming left V 7 bases short and J 4 bases short, with 14 bases between. The CDR3 loop spans 14 amino acids. In germline, CDR1 is MNHEY, CDR2 SVGAGI. CDR3 sequence: CASKGRREYNEQFF. The CDR3 region has the DNA TGTGCCAGCAAAGGGAGGAGGGAATACAATGAGCAGTTCTTC.

The chain uses TRBV6-1 and TRBJ2-5; weak D call: TRBD2 (5 bases). V was clipped by 6 bases and J by 4 bases, with 9 bases between them. The CDR3 consists of 12 residues. Germline V gene sequence: CDR1 MNHNS, CDR2 SASEGT. In nucleotides, the CDR3 is TGTGCCAGCAGGAGAGGGTCAGAGACCCAGTACTTC. It specifies CASRRGSETQYF.

This chain joins TRBV4-1 and TRBJ1-4; D remains unclear. CDR3 size: 14 residues. The germline V gene encodes CDR1 MGHRA and CDR2 YSYEKL. Between the trimmed V and J ends, which lost 1 base and 3 bases, there was a span of 6 bases. CDR3 coding DNA: TGCGCCAGCAGCCAAGCCGGTTCTAATGAAAAACTGTTTTTT. It codes for CASSQAGSNEKLFF.

The V call is TRBV18, the J call TRBJ2-1; TRBD1 matches 8 bases. CDR3 size: 16 residues. CDR1 is KGHSH and CDR2 is LQKENI in the germline V gene. Unmatched junction bases numbered 11, after V lost 1 base and J lost 9 bases. In DNA form, the CDR3 reads TGTGCCAGCTCACCACGTCGACAGGGGTTTTGGAGTGAGCAGTTCTTC. It is translated as CASSPRRQGFWSEQFF.

The chain carries TRBV28 and TRBJ2-7; maybe TRBD1 (5 bases). The CDR3 covers 12 residues. Trimming stripped 3 bases from V and 6 bases from J, with 9 bases between. Germline V gene lookup returns CDR1 MDHEN and CDR2 SYDVKM. The CDR3 bases are TGTGCCAGCAGTTTTACCCAGGGCGAGCAGTACTTC. It codes for CASSFTQGEQYF.

The J gene is TRBJ2-1, the V gene TRBV9; D call uncertain. The length of the CDR3 is 13 residues. Trimming removed 0 bases from V and 5 bases from J, with 6 bases in between. Germline V gene sequence: CDR1 SGDLS, CDR2 YYNGEE. DNA for the CDR3: TGTGCCAGCAGCGTAGCCAGCAACAATGAGCAGTTCTTC. Translation gives CASSVASNNEQFF.